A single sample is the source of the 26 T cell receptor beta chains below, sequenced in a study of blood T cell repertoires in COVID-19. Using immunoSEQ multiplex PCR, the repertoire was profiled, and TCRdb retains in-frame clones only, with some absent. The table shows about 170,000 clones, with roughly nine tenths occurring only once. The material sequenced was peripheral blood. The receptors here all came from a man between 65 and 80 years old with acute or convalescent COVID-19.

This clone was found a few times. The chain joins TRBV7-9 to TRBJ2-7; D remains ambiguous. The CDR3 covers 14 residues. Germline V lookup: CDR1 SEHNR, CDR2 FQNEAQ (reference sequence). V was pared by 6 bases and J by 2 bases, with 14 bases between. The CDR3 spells CASRPGTVTYEQYF. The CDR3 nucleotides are TGTGCCAGCAGGCCAGGCACGGTTACCTACGAGCAGTACTTC.

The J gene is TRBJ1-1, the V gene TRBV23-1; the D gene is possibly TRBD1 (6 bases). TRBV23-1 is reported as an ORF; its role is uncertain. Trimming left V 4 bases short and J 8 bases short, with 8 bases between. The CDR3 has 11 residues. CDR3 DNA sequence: TGCGCCAGCAGTCCTGACAGGGAAGCTTTCTTT. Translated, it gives CASSPDREAFF.

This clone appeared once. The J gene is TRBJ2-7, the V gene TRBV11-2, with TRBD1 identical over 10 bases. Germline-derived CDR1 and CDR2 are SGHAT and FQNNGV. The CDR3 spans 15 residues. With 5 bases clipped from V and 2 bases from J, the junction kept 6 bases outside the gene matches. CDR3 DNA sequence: TGTGCCAGCAGCCTACCCGGGACAGGGGCCTACGAGCAGTACTTC. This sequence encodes CASSLPGTGAYEQYF.

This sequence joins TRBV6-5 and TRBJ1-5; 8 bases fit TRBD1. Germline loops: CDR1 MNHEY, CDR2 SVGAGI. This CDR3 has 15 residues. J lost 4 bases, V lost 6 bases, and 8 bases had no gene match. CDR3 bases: TGTGCCAGCAGCTCGACACAGGGGGGGAATCAGCCCCAGCATTTT. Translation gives CASSSTQGGNQPQHF.

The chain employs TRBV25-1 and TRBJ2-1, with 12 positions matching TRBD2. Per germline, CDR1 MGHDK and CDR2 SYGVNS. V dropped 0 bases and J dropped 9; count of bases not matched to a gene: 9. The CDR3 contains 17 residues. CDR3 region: CASSEYILAGGSSEQFF. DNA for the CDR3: TGTGCCAGCAGTGAATATATACTAGCGGGGGGTTCTAGTGAGCAGTTCTTC.

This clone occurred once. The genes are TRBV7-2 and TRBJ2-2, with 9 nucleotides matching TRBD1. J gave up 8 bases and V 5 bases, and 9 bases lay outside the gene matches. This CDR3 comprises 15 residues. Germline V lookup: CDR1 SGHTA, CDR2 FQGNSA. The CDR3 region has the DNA TGTGCCAGCAGCCCCCTGACAGGGGGGATTGGGGAGCTGTTTTTT. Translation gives CASSPLTGGIGELFF.

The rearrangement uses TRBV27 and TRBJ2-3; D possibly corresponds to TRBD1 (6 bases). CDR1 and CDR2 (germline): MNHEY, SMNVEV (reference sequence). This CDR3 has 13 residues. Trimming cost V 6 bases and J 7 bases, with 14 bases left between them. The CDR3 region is CASSRDRSYTQYF. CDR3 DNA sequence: TGTGCCAGCAGCCGTGACAGGAGTTATACGCAGTATTTT.

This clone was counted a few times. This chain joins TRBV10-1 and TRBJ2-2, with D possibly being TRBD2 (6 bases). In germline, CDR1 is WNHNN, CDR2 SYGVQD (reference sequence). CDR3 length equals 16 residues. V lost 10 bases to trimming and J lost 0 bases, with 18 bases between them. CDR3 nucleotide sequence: TGCGCCACCTCAGGGACTCAAAGGCCGAACACCGGGGAGCTGTTTTTT. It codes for CATSGTQRPNTGELFF.

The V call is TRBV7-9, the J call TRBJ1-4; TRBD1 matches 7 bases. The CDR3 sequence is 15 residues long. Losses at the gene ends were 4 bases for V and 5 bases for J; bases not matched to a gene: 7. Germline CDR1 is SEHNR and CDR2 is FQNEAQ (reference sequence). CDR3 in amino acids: CASSSLRQGNEKLFF. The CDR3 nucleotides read TGTGCCAGCAGCTCCCTCCGACAGGGCAATGAAAAACTGTTTTTT. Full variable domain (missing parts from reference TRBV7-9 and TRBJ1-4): DTGVSQNPRHKITKRGQNVTFRCDPISEHNRLYWYRQTLGQGPEFLTYFQNEAQLEKSRLLSDRFSAERPKGSFSTLEIQRTEQGDSAMYLCASSSLRQGNEKLFFGSGTQLSVL.

This chain's CDR3 is CASRRTRRQTDTQYF. CDR3 DNA: TGTGCCAGCAGACGGACTAGACGACAGACAGATACGCAGTATTTT. This chain uses TRBV5-6 with TRBJ2-3; 7 bases align to TRBD2. V shed 5 bases, J shed 3 bases, and the junction held 9 bases outside the gene matches. Looked up from germline, CDR1 is SGHDT and CDR2 is YYEEEE. CDR3 length: 15 amino acids.

For the CDR3, the DNA is TGTGCCAGCAGCCCCTTGACAGCCTCCTACGAGCAGTACTTC. As protein: CASSPLTASYEQYF. The chain employs TRBV12-1 and TRBJ2-7; TRBD1, the table's D call, was not compared with the DNA. TRBV12-1 constitutes a pseudogene. CDR3 length: 14 residues.

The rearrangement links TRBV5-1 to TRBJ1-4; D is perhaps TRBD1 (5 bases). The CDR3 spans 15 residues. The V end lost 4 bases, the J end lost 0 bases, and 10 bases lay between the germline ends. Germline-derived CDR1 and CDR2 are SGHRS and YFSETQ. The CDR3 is CASSRQGSTNEKLFF. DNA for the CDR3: TGCGCCAGCAGCAGGCAGGGATCAACTAATGAAAAACTGTTTTTT.

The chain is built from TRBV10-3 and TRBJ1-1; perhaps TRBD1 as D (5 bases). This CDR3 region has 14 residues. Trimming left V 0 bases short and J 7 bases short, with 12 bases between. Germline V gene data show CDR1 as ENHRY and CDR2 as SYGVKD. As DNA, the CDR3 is TGTGCCATCAGTGAGTCGGCAGGGAAGGTTGAAGCTTTCTTT. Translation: CAISESAGKVEAFF.

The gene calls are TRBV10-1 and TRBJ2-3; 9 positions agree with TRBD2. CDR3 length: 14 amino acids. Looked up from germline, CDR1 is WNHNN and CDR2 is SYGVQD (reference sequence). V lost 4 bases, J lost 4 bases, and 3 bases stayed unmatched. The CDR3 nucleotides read TGCGCCAGCAGTGGTTCTAGCGGGGCAGATACGCAGTATTTT. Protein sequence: CASSGSSGADTQYF.

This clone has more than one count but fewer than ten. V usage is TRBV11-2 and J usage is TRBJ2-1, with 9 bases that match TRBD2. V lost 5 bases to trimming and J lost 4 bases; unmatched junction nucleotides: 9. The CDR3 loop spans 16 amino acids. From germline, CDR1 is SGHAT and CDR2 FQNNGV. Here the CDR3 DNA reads TGTGCCAGCAGCCCCTTAGCGGGGGCTAAGTACAATGAGCAGTTCTTC. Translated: CASSPLAGAKYNEQFF. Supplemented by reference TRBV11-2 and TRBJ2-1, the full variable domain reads EAGVAQSPRYKIIEKRQSVAFWCNPISGHATLYWYQQILGQGPKLLIQFQNNGVVDDSQLPKDRFSAERLKGVDSTLKIQPAKLEDSAVYLCASSPLAGAKYNEQFFGPGTRLTVL.

CDR3 residues: CASSSSSGNTIYF. CDR3 sequence (DNA): TGTGCCAGCAGCTCCAGCTCTGGAAACACCATATATTTT. The chain is built from TRBV7-2 and TRBJ1-3; D is unresolved. The germline V gene encodes CDR1 SGHTA and CDR2 FQGNSA. Between the trimmed V and J ends, which lost 4 bases and 0 bases, there was a span of 4 bases. The CDR3 runs to 13 residues. Looking up the rest from reference TRBV7-2 and TRBJ1-3 gives the full variable domain: GAGVSQSPSNKVTEKGKDVELRCDPISGHTALYWYRQSLGQGLEFLIYFQGNSAPDKSGLPSDRFSAERTGGSVSTLTIQRTQQEDSAVYLCASSSSSGNTIYFGEGSWLTVV.

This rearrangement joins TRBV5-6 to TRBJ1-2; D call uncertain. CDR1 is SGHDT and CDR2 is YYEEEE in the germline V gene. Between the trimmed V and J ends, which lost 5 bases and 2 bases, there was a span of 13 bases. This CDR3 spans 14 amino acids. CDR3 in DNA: TGTGCCAGCAGACCTGGACTGGCCAACTATGGCTACACCTTC. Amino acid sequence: CASRPGLANYGYTF.

The CDR3 DNA is TGCGCCAGCAGCCAAGCAGCCTACGCACAGGTGGTTGAAGCTTTCTTT. Translating gives CASSQAAYAQVVEAFF. The chain uses TRBV4-1 and TRBJ1-1, with D perhaps TRBD1 (5 bases). In germline, CDR1 is MGHRA, CDR2 YSYEKL. Trimming removed 1 base from V and 7 bases from J, with 19 bases in between. This CDR3 region has 16 residues.

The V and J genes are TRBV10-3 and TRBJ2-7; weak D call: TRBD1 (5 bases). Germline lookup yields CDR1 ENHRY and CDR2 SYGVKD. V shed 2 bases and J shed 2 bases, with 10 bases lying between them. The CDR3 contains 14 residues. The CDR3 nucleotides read TGTGCCATCAGTGAGGGTCAGGGTCCCTACGAGCAGTACTTC. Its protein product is CAISEGQGPYEQYF.

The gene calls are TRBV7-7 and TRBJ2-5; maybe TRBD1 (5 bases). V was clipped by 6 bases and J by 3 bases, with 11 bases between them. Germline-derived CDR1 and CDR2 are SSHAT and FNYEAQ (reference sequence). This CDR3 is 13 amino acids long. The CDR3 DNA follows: TGTGCCAGCAGAGCCCAGGGCGAAGAGACCCAGTACTTC. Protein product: CASRAQGEETQYF.

CDR3 residues: CASSPRVGALNTEAFF. The CDR3 DNA sequence: TGTGCCAGCAGCCCCCGGGTCGGCGCCCTGAACACTGAAGCTTTCTTT. The genes are TRBV7-8 and TRBJ1-1, with unresolved D. Per the germline V gene, CDR1 is SGHVS and CDR2 is FQNEAQ. The V end lost 5 bases, the J end lost 0 bases, and 16 bases lay between the germline ends. This CDR3 contains 16 residues.

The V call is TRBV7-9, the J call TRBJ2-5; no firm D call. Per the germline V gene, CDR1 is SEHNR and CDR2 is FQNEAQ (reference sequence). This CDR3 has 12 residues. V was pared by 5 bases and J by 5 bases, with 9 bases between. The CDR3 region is CASSPPGETQYF. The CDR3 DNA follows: TGTGCCAGCAGCCCGCCCGGGGAGACCCAGTACTTC.

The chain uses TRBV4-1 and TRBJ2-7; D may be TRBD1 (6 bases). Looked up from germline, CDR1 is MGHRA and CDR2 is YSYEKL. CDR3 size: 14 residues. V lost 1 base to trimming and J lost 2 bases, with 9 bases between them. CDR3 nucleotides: TGCGCCAGCAGCCAAGGGGCAGGGGCCTACGAGCAGTACTTC. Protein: CASSQGAGAYEQYF.

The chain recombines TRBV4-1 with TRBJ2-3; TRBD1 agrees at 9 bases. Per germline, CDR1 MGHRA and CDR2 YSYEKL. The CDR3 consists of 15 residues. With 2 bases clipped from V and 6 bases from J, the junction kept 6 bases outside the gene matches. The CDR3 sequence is CASSQSGTGSDTQYF. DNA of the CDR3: TGCGCCAGCAGCCAATCCGGGACAGGGAGTGATACGCAGTATTTT.

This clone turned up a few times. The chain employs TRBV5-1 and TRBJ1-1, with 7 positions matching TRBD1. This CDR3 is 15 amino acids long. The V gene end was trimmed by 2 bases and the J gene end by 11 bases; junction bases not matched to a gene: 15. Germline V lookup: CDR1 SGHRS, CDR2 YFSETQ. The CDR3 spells CASSFLGGIQGHAFF. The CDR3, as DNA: TGCGCCAGCAGCTTTTTGGGAGGAATACAGGGGCATGCTTTCTTT.

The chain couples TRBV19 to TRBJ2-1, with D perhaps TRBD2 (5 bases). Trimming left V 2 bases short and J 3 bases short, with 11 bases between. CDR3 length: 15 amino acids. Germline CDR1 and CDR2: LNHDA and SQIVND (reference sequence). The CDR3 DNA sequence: TGTGCCAGTAGTATAATCTCAGAGGGCTACAATGAGCAGTTCTTC. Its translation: CASSIISEGYNEQFF.